This T cell receptor (beta chain) is drawn from a study of blood T cell repertoires in COVID-19. Study overall: There were acute and convalescent COVID-19 samples, and they came from the United States, Italy and Spain.

The CDR3 extends over 15 amino acids. The V and J ends lost 6 bases and 5 bases respectively, with 14 bases between them. Germline CDR1 reads SGHTA; CDR2 reads FQGNSA. Libraries were prepared by immunoSEQ multiplex PCR; TCRdb keeps only in-frame clonotypes and omits some of them. The data hold approximately 33,000 clones, with around nine tenths observed a single time. This chain links TRBV7-2 with TRBJ1-6; D possibly corresponds to TRBD1 (6 bases). Material for sequencing was peripheral blood. The sequence came from a man between 65 and 85 years old with acute or convalescent COVID-19. CDR3 coding DNA: TGTGCCAGCAGGACACAGGGAGCGGATAATTCACCCCTCCACTTT. Encoded protein: CASRTQGADNSPLHF.